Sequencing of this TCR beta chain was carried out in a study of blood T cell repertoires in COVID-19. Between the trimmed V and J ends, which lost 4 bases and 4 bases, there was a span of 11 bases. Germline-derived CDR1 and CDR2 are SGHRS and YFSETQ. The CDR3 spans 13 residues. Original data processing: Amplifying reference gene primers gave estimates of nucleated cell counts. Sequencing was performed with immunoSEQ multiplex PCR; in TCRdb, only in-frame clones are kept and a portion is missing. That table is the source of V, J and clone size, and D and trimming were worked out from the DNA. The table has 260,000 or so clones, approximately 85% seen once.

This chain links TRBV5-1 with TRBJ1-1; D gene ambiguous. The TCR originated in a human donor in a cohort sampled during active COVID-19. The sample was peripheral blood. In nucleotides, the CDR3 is TGCGCCAGCAGCGGCCTCGAGGGCACTGAAGCTTTCTTT. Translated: CASSGLEGTEAFF.